This TCR beta chain was captured by sequencing in a study of spatial heterogeneity in lung cancer (dated by TCRdb to between 2018 and 2021). Regarding the research as a whole: Beta-chain transcripts were consistently detected in greater numbers than alpha-chain transcripts, which likely reflected higher beta-chain transcript abundance. TCR alpha and beta repertoires were quantitatively compared across multiple tumor regions, matched nontumor lung and blood in non-small cell lung cancer. In the raw uncorrected reads, each unique combination of TCR and UMI appeared on average more than ten times. At surgery, both alpha and beta chains were TCR-sequenced in about 200 tumor regions, some 64 matched nontumor lung samples and a few dozen PBMC samples. Nonsynonymous mutation counts, determined by whole-exome sequencing of tumor tissue, were related to TCR repertoire features.

On the study overall, not on this receptor specifically: Ubiquitous expanded tumor TCRs showed up in blood more often at tumor resection than at routine follow-up. Confirming at a functional level the hypothesis that regional TCRs recognize regional mutations was considered to require additional single-cell paired TCR alpha and beta sequencing.

This clonotype was counted ten times or more. Its antigen is still unknown. Within one base of it there is no much larger clone, and no base qualities were kept. The time point label corresponds to: sample taken at primary tumor resection. For TCR sequencing, whole RNA was extracted from tumor and nontumor lung tissue, or from cryopreserved PBMC samples, and no cell sorting was done. The donors were about 71 patients from the lung TRACERx cohort who had early-stage, untreated non-small cell lung cancer. A patient was chosen for TCR sequencing only when enough RNA was available from at least two tumor regions. Libraries were made using 5' RACE. The reads were generated on a NextSeq 500. In the TCR library protocol, a unique molecular identifier was attached to each TCR cDNA molecule so that PCR and sequencing errors could be corrected. The authors' pipeline ran thus. Decombinator tools were used for TCR identification, UMI-based error correction and CDR3 extraction. TCRs above a frequency of 2 per 1,000, corresponding to the top 1% of the tumor frequency distribution, were defined as expanded. Each repertoire was subsampled 100 times to 5,000 TCRs, after which Renyi diversity was computed with the R vegan package. CDR3 similarity networks were built from amino acid triplet string-kernel similarity, connecting CDR3s with pairwise similarity above 0.82. Using fastp at Q25 and MiXCR, TCRdb reprocessed the public reads and kept productive beta chains. Each record represents a unique CDR3 protein, reported with the most common genes and DNA among its rows. TCRdb's processing, not the study's, gives the V and J calls here. Counted in this sample were about 22,000 distinct CDR3 sequences; roughly 4.6% of them appeared once. Of the sample, roughly 35% is held by the ten largest clones.

Here the sequenced sample was PBMCs, taken at surgery. The source is a male donor with early-stage non-small cell lung cancer.

The CDR3 in this case is CASGPDGQGADTQYF. The base sequence is TGTGCTAGTGGTCCTGATGGACAGGGGGCAGATACGCAGTATTTT. Here the chain combines TRBV12-5 and TRBJ2-3, with 10 central nucleotides matching TRBD1. The germline V gene gives CDR1 as LGHNT and CDR2 as FRNRAP. V is trimmed back by 5 bases and J by 4 bases, and the junction contains 6 bases that no gene match accounts for. Reading from cysteine to phenylalanine, the CDR3 counts 15 amino acids. Here the CDR3 DNA is all that survives: 45 bases in frame from base 1.